The present T cell receptor beta chain was sequenced within a study of blood T cell repertoires in COVID-19. Study information: Both acute and convalescent COVID-19 samples were obtained from the United States, Italy and Spain. Sample material is recorded as cDNA or gDNA derived from T cells, B-cell-depleted T cells, or PBMCs.

Germline CDR1 is MNHEY and CDR2 is SVGAGI. The CDR3 is 16 amino acids. V lost 0 bases to trimming and J lost 4 bases; unmatched junction nucleotides: 6. In the study's own analysis: Reference gene primer amplification in the assay estimated nucleated cell counts. TCRdb's copy holds only in-frame clones and misses some; the assay was immunoSEQ multiplex PCR. Clone size and the V and J calls come from that table; the DNA yielded D and trimming. The data show under 200,000 clones, with approximately 88% seen just once and roughly 9.5% held by the top ten. The material sequenced was peripheral blood. The sequence was collected from a woman older than 75 with active or convalescent COVID-19. The V gene is TRBV6-5, the J gene TRBJ2-7; 10 nucleotides line up with TRBD1. The CDR3 loop is CASSYSRQGAKYEQYF. The CDR3 DNA reads as TGTGCCAGCAGTTACTCACGACAGGGGGCGAAGTACGAGCAGTACTTC.